The 3 T cell receptor beta chains below all came from one sample that was sequenced in a study of blood T cells in healthy people across ages. Primers used in a second PCR of about 6 to 12 cycles were a sample-barcoded 5' primer and a J-beta primer mix. A single record per CDR3 protein comes from TCRdb applying MiXCR to the 5' RACE reads. In the table there are about 1.7 million distinct CDR3 sequences, roughly 27% of which are singletons. The specimen sequenced was blood. The receptor set was obtained from a woman aged 25 to 39 in good health.

V is TRBV7-2 and J is TRBJ2-7; tentatively, D is TRBD2 (6 bases). Germline CDR1 and CDR2: SGHTA and FQGNSA. This CDR3 contains 16 residues. Trimming shortened V by 5 bases and J by 1 base, and 18 bases separated the two germline ends. CDR3 sequence (DNA): TGTGCCAGCAGCCGAGAAGGGGTTAGCGGATCCTACGAGCAGTACTTC. Its protein is CASSREGVSGSYEQYF.

This clonotype was recorded many times. This rearrangement joins TRBV12-3 or TRBV12-4 to TRBJ2-3, with D perhaps matching TRBD2 (6 bases). The better agreement between TRBJ2-5 and the DNA end casts doubt on the J call. The CDR3 has 11 residues. The CDR3 DNA reads as TGTGCCAGCAGTTTGGAGGGGACCCAGTACTTC. It codes for CASSLEGTQYF.

To note about this clonotype: At one end the junction does not follow the germline gene, possibly because of a read error. The rearrangement links TRBV7-9 to TRBJ1-1; D call uncertain. The germline V gene has CDR1 SEHNR and CDR2 FQNEAQ (reference sequence). The CDR3 length is 13 residues. CDR3 DNA sequence: TGTGCCAGCAGCTTAGATGGAAACACTGAAACTTTCTTT. Encoded protein: CASSLDGNTETFF.